These 29 T cell receptor beta chains originate from one sample sequenced in a study of T cell changes during pregnancy in multiple sclerosis. TCRdb keeps only in-frame clones here, not all; method: immunoSEQ multiplex PCR. The table lists more than 40,000 clones, 94% of them singletons. The material sequenced was CD8+ T cells from peripheral blood mononuclear cells, taken in the first trimester of pregnancy. These receptor sequences come from a female donor with multiple sclerosis, enrolled in a pregnancy study.

The J gene is TRBJ1-1, the V gene TRBV4-1; D perhaps matches TRBD1 (6 bases). The length of the CDR3 is 14 residues. The germline CDR1 and CDR2 sequences are MGHRA and YSYEKL. V was clipped by 3 bases and J by 1 base, with 9 bases between them. The CDR3 nucleotides are TGCGCCAGCAGCCATACGGGACAGAACACTGAAGCTTTCTTT. Its translation is CASSHTGQNTEAFF.

The chain uses TRBV19 and TRBJ2-1; 11 nucleotides match TRBD2. Germline V gene data show CDR1 as LNHDA and CDR2 as SQIVND (reference sequence). The CDR3 spans 16 residues. Germline trimming cut 5 bases from V and 3 bases from J; bases unmatched to any gene: 6. CDR3 in amino acids: CASSPGLAAIYNEQFF. The CDR3 DNA sequence: TGTGCCAGTAGTCCGGGACTAGCGGCGATCTACAATGAGCAGTTCTTC.

CDR3 nucleotide sequence: TGTGCCAGCAGTGAAGGGGTCTGGGCTAGCGGGGGGGGAGAGAGCACAGATACGCAGTATTTT. It translates to CASSEGVWASGGGESTDTQYF. The chain links TRBV2 to TRBJ2-3, with 12 bases identical to TRBD2. CDR3 length: 21 residues. Germline CDR1 SNHLY, CDR2 FYNNEI. V was clipped by 1 base and J by 0 bases; unmatched bases: 14.

The chain links TRBV29-1 to TRBJ1-2, with 8 bases that match TRBD1. The CDR3 is 13 residues long. Germline CDR1 is SQVTM and CDR2 is ANQGSEA. The V and J ends lost 7 bases and 3 bases, in that order; junction bases with no gene match: 7. The CDR3 nucleotides read TGCAGCGCTGGACAGGGAGAATACTATGGCTACACCTTC. Its protein is CSAGQGEYYGYTF.

The rearrangement joins TRBV9 to TRBJ2-7; 7 bases match TRBD2. CDR1 is SGDLS and CDR2 is YYNGEE in the germline V gene. J lost 1 base, V lost 4 bases, and 2 bases had no gene match. This CDR3 has 13 residues. CDR3 region: CASSRGVSYEQYF. CDR3 sequence (DNA): TGTGCCAGCAGCCGGGGGGTATCCTACGAGCAGTACTTC.

This chain joins TRBV10-3 and TRBJ2-1, with D possibly being TRBD2 (6 bases). Deletions cut 6 bases from V and 1 base from J, with 25 bases between. Germline-derived CDR1 and CDR2 are ENHRY and SYGVKD. The CDR3 loop spans 19 amino acids. The CDR3 sequence: CAISSGVGGNKLSYNEQFF. Here the CDR3 DNA reads TGTGCCATCAGCTCGGGAGTTGGCGGGAATAAACTTTCCTACAATGAGCAGTTCTTC.

The chain links TRBV4-3 to TRBJ1-2, with 10 bases lining up with TRBD1. J lost 3 bases, V lost 0 bases, and 7 bases had no gene match. The CDR3 loop spans 17 amino acids. Looked up from germline, CDR1 is LGHNA and CDR2 is YSLEER. The CDR3 sequence is CASSQDRGDRGYYGYTF. The CDR3 coding sequence is TGCGCCAGCAGCCAAGATCGGGGGGACAGGGGTTACTATGGCTACACCTTC.

The gene calls are TRBV27 and TRBJ1-1; D perhaps matches TRBD1 (5 bases). V was cut by 0 bases and J by 2 bases, with 7 bases left in between. CDR3 size: 14 residues. CDR1 is MNHEY and CDR2 is SMNVEV in the germline V gene (reference sequence). CDR3 sequence: CASSLSGTNTEAFF. CDR3 nucleotide sequence: TGTGCCAGCAGTTTATCAGGGACTAACACTGAAGCTTTCTTT.

This chain uses TRBV29-1 with TRBJ2-2, with D possibly matching TRBD1 (6 bases). From germline, CDR1 is SQVTM and CDR2 ANQGSEA. V lost 2 bases, J lost 2 bases, and 9 bases lay in between. The CDR3 loop spans 14 amino acids. The CDR3 DNA is TGCAGCGTTGAATGGGACACCAACACCGGGGAGCTGTTTTTT. Protein product: CSVEWDTNTGELFF.

This clone was counted between two and nine times. The J gene is TRBJ2-7, the V gene TRBV13, with D maybe TRBD2 (6 bases). The CDR3 length is 14 residues. Per germline, CDR1 PRHDT and CDR2 FYEKMQ (reference sequence). Trimming took 4 bases from V and 7 from J, leaving 17 bases between them. The CDR3 coding sequence is TGTGCCAGCAGCTCAAGCGGAGGGCTAAGGGAGCAGTACTTC. The encoded protein is CASSSSGGLREQYF.

This chain links TRBV11-2 with TRBJ2-7, with TRBD1 as a possible D gene (6 bases). CDR1 is SGHAT, CDR2 FQNNGV, per germline. Trimming took off 4 bases at V and 3 bases at J, with 10 bases between the two ends. This CDR3 is 13 amino acids long. The CDR3 DNA reads as TGTGCCAGCAGCTCCGGACAGATCTACGAGCAGTACTTC. Its protein product is CASSSGQIYEQYF.

The rearrangement joins TRBV5-4 to TRBJ1-4; 7 nucleotides agree with TRBD1. This CDR3 is built from 13 residues. Germline lookup yields CDR1 SGHNT and CDR2 YYREEE (reference sequence). Trimming cost V 4 bases and J 4 bases; bases outside gene matches: 1. This CDR3 reads CASSGTVNEKLFF. CDR3 in DNA: TGTGCCAGCAGCGGGACAGTTAATGAAAAACTGTTTTTT.

The chain is built from TRBV6-1 and TRBJ1-5, with D perhaps matching TRBD1 (5 bases). The V gene lost 1 base and the J gene lost 1 base, with 8 bases spanning the gap. Germline V CDR1 and CDR2: MNHNS, SASEGT. The CDR3 loop spans 15 amino acids. DNA for the CDR3: TGTGCCAGCAGTGAAGGCAGGGTGAGCAATCAGCCCCAGCATTTT. Translating gives CASSEGRVSNQPQHF.

This clone came up once. The rearrangement uses TRBV9 and TRBJ1-3; perhaps TRBD1 as D (6 bases). V was clipped by 2 bases and J by 8 bases, with 11 bases between them. CDR3 length: 13 residues. The V gene's germline CDR1 is SGDLS and CDR2 YYNGEE. The CDR3 loop is CASSVPGDDTIYF. DNA for the CDR3: TGTGCCAGCAGCGTCCCAGGGGATGACACCATATATTTT.

This rearrangement joins TRBV5-1 to TRBJ2-7; 13 bases map to TRBD2. Unmatched junction bases numbered 9, after V lost 2 bases and J lost 4 bases. Germline CDR1 reads SGHRS; CDR2 reads YFSETQ. The CDR3 sequence is 17 residues long. CDR3 coding DNA: TGCGCCAGCAGCTTACATCCCGGGACTAGCGGGATTTACGAGCAGTACTTC. As protein: CASSLHPGTSGIYEQYF.

This rearrangement joins TRBV29-1 to TRBJ1-4; D remains unclear. CDR3 length equals 13 residues. The germline V gene encodes CDR1 SQVTM and CDR2 ANQGSEA. Trimming left V 5 bases short and J 1 base short, with 8 bases between. CDR3 amino acids: CSVIGLTNEKLFF. CDR3 bases: TGCAGCGTTATCGGGTTAACTAATGAAAAACTGTTTTTT.

This clone has only a few counts. V gene TRBV4-2 combines with J gene TRBJ2-7; TRBD1 aligns across 7 bases. Germline CDR1 and CDR2: LGHNA and YNFKEQ. Trimming cost V 2 bases and J 0 bases; bases outside gene matches: 4. The CDR3 has 15 residues. The DNA of the CDR3 is TGTGCCAGCAGCCAATCTTCAGGGGGCTCCTACGAGCAGTACTTC. It translates to CASSQSSGGSYEQYF.

The CDR3 region has the DNA TGCGCCAGCAGCTTTGAGGCCTATAGCGGGAGGCTTGGGGACAATGAGCAGTTCTTC. Translating it yields CASSFEAYSGRLGDNEQFF. The chain uses TRBV5-1 and TRBJ2-1; 10 bases are a match to TRBD2. Looked up from germline, CDR1 is SGHRS and CDR2 is YFSETQ. V shed 2 bases and J 5 bases; nucleotides not matched to a gene: 16. This CDR3 has 19 residues.

The V and J genes are TRBV27 and TRBJ1-2; possible D gene TRBD1, 6 bases. The CDR3 is 15 residues long. V was shortened by 6 bases and J by 1 base, with 15 bases between the two germline ends. Germline values: CDR1 MNHEY, CDR2 SMNVEV (reference sequence). The CDR3 DNA follows: TGTGCCAGCAGCCTGGGGGGGGCCCTTAACTATGGCTACACCTTC. Protein product: CASSLGGALNYGYTF.

Concerning this clone: One end of the junction fails to match germline, which may point to a read error. The gene calls are TRBV27 and TRBJ2-1, with 7 bases that match TRBD2. The length of the CDR3 is 14 residues. The germline V gene has CDR1 MNHEY and CDR2 SMNVEV (reference sequence). This chain's CDR3 is CASTLGEGYNEQFF. CDR3 nucleotides: TGTGCCAGCACTTTAGGGGAGGGGTACAATGAGCAGTTCTTC.

The chain uses TRBV2 and TRBJ1-2; 8 positions match TRBD1. The CDR3 is 15 residues long. With 5 bases clipped from V and 4 bases from J, the junction kept 9 bases outside the gene matches. Germline CDR1 is SNHLY and CDR2 is FYNNEI. The CDR3 protein is CASSPQGAGVYGYTF. DNA for the CDR3: TGTGCCAGCAGTCCCCAGGGGGCGGGTGTCTATGGCTACACCTTC. Looking up the rest from reference TRBV2 and TRBJ1-2 gives the full variable domain: EPEVTQTPSHQVTQMGQEVILRCVPISNHLYFYWYRQILGQKVEFLVSFYNNEISEKSEIFDDQFSVERPDGSNFTLKIRSTKLEDSAMYFCASSPQGAGVYGYTFGSGTRLTVV.

The V call is TRBV10-2, the J call TRBJ1-5; D is unclear. The CDR3 covers 14 residues. From germline, CDR1 is WSHSY and CDR2 SAAADI. V lost 6 bases and J 0 bases, leaving 9 bases between the germline ends. CDR3 coding DNA: TGCGCCAGCAGCGATACAGCTAGCAATCAGCCCCAGCATTTT. Its protein is CASSDTASNQPQHF.

The count of this clone is one. The CDR3 coding sequence is TGTGCCAGTAGCACCAACAGGGGACGCAATAGTGATGAGCAGTTCTTC. Translating gives CASSTNRGRNSDEQFF. The rearrangement uses TRBV19 and TRBJ2-1; TRBD1 agrees at 7 bases. V trimming: 6 bases; J trimming: 8 bases; junction bases outside the gene matches: 16. The V gene's germline CDR1 is LNHDA and CDR2 SQIVND (reference sequence). The CDR3 has 16 residues.

The DNA for the CDR3 is TGTGCCAGCAGTGGGCAGGGAAATGACGGTGGCTACACCTTC. The encoded protein is CASSGQGNDGGYTF. This sequence joins TRBV2 and TRBJ1-2, with D perhaps matching TRBD1 (5 bases). The CDR3 runs 14 residues. Germline V lookup: CDR1 SNHLY, CDR2 FYNNEI. V was cut by 4 bases and J by 7 bases, with 16 bases left in between.

The chain links TRBV6-1 to TRBJ1-2, with D tentatively TRBD1 (5 bases). This CDR3 is built from 12 residues. CDR1 is MNHNS and CDR2 is SASEGT in the germline V gene. V shed 7 bases and J shed 4 bases, with 10 bases lying between them. The CDR3 nucleotides read TGTGCCAGCACGAACAGGTTCTATGGCTACACCTTC. As protein: CASTNRFYGYTF.

About this clone: Compared with germline, one end of the junction differs, possibly owing to a read error. The genes are TRBV11-2 and TRBJ1-1; unclear D gene. The CDR3 has 11 amino acids. Germline CDR1 and CDR2: SGHAT and FQNNGV. This CDR3 is CASGLSTEAFF. The CDR3 nucleotides read TGTGCCAGCGGCTTGAGCACTGAAGCTTTCTTT.

The chain couples TRBV7-9 to TRBJ2-7; D gene unclear. Between the trimmed V and J ends, which lost 3 bases and 2 bases, there was a span of 5 bases. The CDR3 consists of 12 residues. Germline V lookup: CDR1 SEHNR, CDR2 FQNEAQ (reference sequence). The CDR3 spells CASSFLTYEQYF. The DNA for the CDR3 is TGTGCCAGCAGCTTTTTAACCTACGAGCAGTACTTC.

The chain couples TRBV4-3 to TRBJ2-7; D possibly corresponds to TRBD1 (6 bases). V shed 1 base and J shed 9 bases, with 16 bases lying between them. The CDR3 covers 14 residues. The germline V gene encodes CDR1 LGHNA and CDR2 YSLEER. Written as DNA, the CDR3 is TGCGCCAGCAGCCAAGGGGGACAATTCCCAAGGCAGTACTTC. Amino acids: CASSQGGQFPRQYF.

This chain connects TRBV27 to TRBJ2-2; 7 bases are a match to TRBD1. Germline V gives CDR1 MNHEY, CDR2 SMNVEV (reference sequence). This CDR3 is 13 amino acids long. V lost 6 bases to trimming and J lost 4 bases; unmatched junction nucleotides: 2. The CDR3 loop is CASRNRGTGELFF. CDR3 bases: TGTGCCAGCAGGAACAGGGGCACCGGGGAGCTGTTTTTT.